These 9 T cell receptor beta chains share one sample of origin, sequenced in a study of tumor and adjacent non-tumor tissue in lung cancer. No cell sorting was done before RNA was extracted from the tissue. The normal lung tissue was taken more than 3 cm from the tumor edge. TCRbeta libraries were built with three rounds of nested PCR, modified from ARM-PCR. TCRdb reprocessed the multiplex PCR reads via MiXCR and lists one record per CDR3 protein. Of 35,000 to 55,000 distinct CDR3 sequences in the sample, roughly 60% are singletons; the top ten hold roughly 42%. Material for sequencing was distant non-tumor lung tissue. These receptors came from a man aged 50 to 60 with non-small cell lung cancer.

With regard to this clonotype: It is likely a read error, because the conserved phenylalanine at the end of the CDR3 is missing. The CDR3 loop is CASSPRQGGTDTQYL. The CDR3 DNA sequence: TGTGCCAGCAGTCCCAGACAGGGTGGCACAGATACGCAGTATTTA. This chain joins TRBV6-1 and TRBJ2-3, with 7 positions matching TRBD1. The CDR3 covers 15 residues. V was clipped by 5 bases and J by 1 base; unmatched bases: 6. Germline lookup yields CDR1 MNHNS and CDR2 SASEGT.

The gene calls are TRBV10-1 and TRBJ2-2, with D possibly matching TRBD2 (6 bases). The CDR3 sequence is 14 residues long. The germline gives CDR1 WNHNN, CDR2 SYGVQD (reference sequence). The DNA for the CDR3 is TGCATCAGCAGTGGAGGGGTGAACACCGGGGAGCTGTTTTTT. This sequence encodes CISSGGVNTGELFF.

This clonotype was counted between two and nine times. This sequence joins TRBV7-9 and TRBJ2-2, with a possible D match to TRBD2 (5 bases). V lost 1 base to trimming and J lost 5 bases, with 8 bases between them. Germline CDR1 is SEHNR and CDR2 is FQNEAQ (reference sequence). The CDR3 contains 14 residues. Here the CDR3 reads CASSLVGKTGELFF. The CDR3 coding sequence is TGTGCCAGCAGCTTAGTCGGGAAAACCGGGGAGCTGTTTTTT.

Note on this clonotype: A much larger clonotype is one base distant, so this may be a read error. The chain joins TRBV29-1 to TRBJ1-2, with a weak D call TRBD1 (6 bases). Germline V gene sequence: CDR1 SQVTM, CDR2 ANQGSEA. The CDR3 extends over 13 amino acids. The V end was cut by 3 bases, the J end by 4 bases, with 12 bases between. CDR3 sequence reads: CSVDRQVTYGYTF. The CDR3 DNA reads TGCAGCGTTGATCGACAGGTGACCTATGGCTACACCTTC.

There are many counts of this clonotype. V usage is TRBV28 and J usage is TRBJ1-5; D is unclear. Germline CDR1 MDHEN, CDR2 SYDVKM. V was shortened by 9 bases and J by 1 base, with 10 bases between the two germline ends. The CDR3 is 13 residues long. DNA of the CDR3: TGTGCCAGTTGGACGGGGAGCAATCAGCCCCAGCATTTT. Translated, it gives CASWTGSNQPQHF. Full variable domain (outside the CDR3, taken from reference TRBV28 and TRBJ1-5): DVKVTQSSRYLVKRTGEKVFLECVQDMDHENMFWYRQDPGLGLRLIYFSYDVKMKEKGDIPEGYSVSREKKERFSLILESASTNQTSMYLCASWTGSNQPQHFGDGTRLSIL.

Turning to this clonotype: The junction differs from germline at one of its ends, possibly a read error. The chain combines TRBV20-1 with TRBJ2-2; 11 bases fit TRBD2. The CDR3 covers 18 residues. Per the germline V gene, CDR1 is DFQATT and CDR2 is SNEGSKA (reference sequence). This CDR3 reads CSARATTSGGLNTGELFF. The CDR3 nucleotides are TGCAGTGCTAGAGCCACTACTAGCGGGGGCCTGAACACCGGGGAGCTGTTTTTC.

This clonotype was counted only a few times. One end of the junction varies from germline; a read error may be responsible. The chain uses TRBV5-1 and TRBJ2-7, with D uncertain. The length of the CDR3 is 14 residues. Germline-derived CDR1 and CDR2 are SGHRS and YFSETQ. The CDR3 region has the DNA TGCGCCAGCAGCTTGGTAATCTCTCCCTACAAGCAGTACTTC. This gives the protein CASSLVISPYKQYF.

V is TRBV28 and J is TRBJ2-3; TRBD1 aligns across 10 bases. In germline, CDR1 is MDHEN, CDR2 SYDVKM. CDR3 size: 15 residues. Unmatched junction bases numbered 2, after V lost 1 base and J lost 4 bases. The CDR3 nucleotides read TGTGCCAGCAGTTTATATGACAGGGGGCCAGATACGCAGTATTTT. This translates into CASSLYDRGPDTQYF.

In regard to this clonotype: Given a much more abundant clone one base away, this may be a read error. The chain employs TRBV2 and TRBJ2-1, with 9 bases matching TRBD2. The CDR3 is made up of 15 amino acids. Germline V gene lookup returns CDR1 SNHLY and CDR2 FYNNEI. CDR3 residues: CAISEAASGMAEQFF. Here the CDR3 DNA reads TGTGCCATCAGTGAAGCGGCTAGCGGGATGGCTGAGCAGTTCTTC. The full variable domain, its missing parts supplied by reference TRBV2 and TRBJ2-1, is EPEVTQTPSHQVTQMGQEVILRCVPISNHLYFYWYRQILGQKVEFLVSFYNNEISEKSEIFDDQFSVERPDGSNFTLKIRSTKLEDSAMYFCAISEAASGMAEQFFGPGTRLTVL.